This TCR beta chain came from a study of CD8 T cells in ankylosing spondylitis. Broader study findings: Ankylosing spondylitis blood appeared to be characterized by a TCR beta motif of 8 or 9 highly homologous variants. Reports say disease-linked clones showed up significantly more in matched ankylosing spondylitis synovial fluid.

A remark on this clonotype: The antigen is unknown.

Quantitative 5'-RACE with molecular barcodes generated TCR beta libraries. Each CDR3 protein gets one entry after TCRdb re-called the 5' RACE reads with MiXCR. The sample includes about 800,000 distinct CDR3 sequences, 12% of them seen just once. The CDR3 spans 12 residues. The ends lost 4 bases at V and 8 bases at J; junction bases unmatched: 5. Germline V lookup: CDR1 DFQATT, CDR2 SNEGSKA (reference sequence). The sequenced sample consisted of blood, either unsorted or a sorted T cell fraction (not recorded which). The gene calls are TRBV20-1 and TRBJ2-5, with TRBD1 matching over 9 bases. This receptor was taken from a male donor with ankylosing spondylitis. The CDR3 region has the DNA TGCAGTGCTATTCGGACAGGGGCCACCCAGTACTTC. This codes for CSAIRTGATQYF.